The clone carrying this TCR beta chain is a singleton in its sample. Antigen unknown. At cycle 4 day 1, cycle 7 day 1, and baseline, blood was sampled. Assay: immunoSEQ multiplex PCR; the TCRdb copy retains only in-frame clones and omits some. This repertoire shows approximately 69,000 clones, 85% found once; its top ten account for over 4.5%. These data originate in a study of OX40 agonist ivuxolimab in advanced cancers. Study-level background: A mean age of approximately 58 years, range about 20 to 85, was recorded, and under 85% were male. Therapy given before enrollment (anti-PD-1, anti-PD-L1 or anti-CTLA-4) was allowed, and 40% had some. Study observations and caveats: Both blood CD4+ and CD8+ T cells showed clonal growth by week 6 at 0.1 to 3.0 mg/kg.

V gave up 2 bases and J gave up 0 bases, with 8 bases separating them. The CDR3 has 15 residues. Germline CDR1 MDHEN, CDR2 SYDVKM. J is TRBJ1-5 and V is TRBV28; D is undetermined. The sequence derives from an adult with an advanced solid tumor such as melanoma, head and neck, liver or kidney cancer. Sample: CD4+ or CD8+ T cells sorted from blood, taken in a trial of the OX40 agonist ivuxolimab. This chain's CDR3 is CASSLTIYSNQPQHF. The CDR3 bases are TGTGCCAGCAGTTTAACCATCTATAGCAATCAGCCCCAGCATTTT.